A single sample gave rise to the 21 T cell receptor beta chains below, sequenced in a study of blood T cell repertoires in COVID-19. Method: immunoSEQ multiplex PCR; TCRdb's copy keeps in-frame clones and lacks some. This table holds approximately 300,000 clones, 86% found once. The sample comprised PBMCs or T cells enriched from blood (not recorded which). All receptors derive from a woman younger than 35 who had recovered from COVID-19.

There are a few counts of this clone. CDR3 bases: TGTGCCAGCAGCCAGAAACTAGCGGGACGGTACCAAGAGACCCAGTACTTC. Protein: CASSQKLAGRYQETQYF. V and J are TRBV14 and TRBJ2-5; TRBD2 agrees at 10 bases. The CDR3 is made up of 17 amino acids. V lost 3 bases to trimming and J lost 0 bases; unmatched junction nucleotides: 7. CDR1 and CDR2 (germline): SGHDN, FVKESK.

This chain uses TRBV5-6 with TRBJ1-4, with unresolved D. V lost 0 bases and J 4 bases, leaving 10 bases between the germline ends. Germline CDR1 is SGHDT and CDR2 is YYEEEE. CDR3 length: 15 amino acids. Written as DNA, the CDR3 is TGTGCCAGCAGCTTGGCCGGAGGCCTTAATGAAAAACTGTTTTTT. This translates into CASSLAGGLNEKLFF.

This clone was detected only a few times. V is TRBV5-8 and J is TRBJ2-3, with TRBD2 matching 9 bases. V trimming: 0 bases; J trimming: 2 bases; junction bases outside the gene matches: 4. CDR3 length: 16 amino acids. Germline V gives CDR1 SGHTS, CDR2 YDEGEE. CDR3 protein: CASSLERLADTDTQYF. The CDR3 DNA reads TGTGCCAGCAGCTTGGAGAGACTAGCGGACACAGATACGCAGTATTTT.

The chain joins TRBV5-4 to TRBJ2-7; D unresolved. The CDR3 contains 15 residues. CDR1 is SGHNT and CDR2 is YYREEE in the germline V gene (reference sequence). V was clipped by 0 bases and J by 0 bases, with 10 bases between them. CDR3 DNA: TGTGCCAGCAGCTTGGACTACAAAGCCTCCTACGAGCAGTACTTC. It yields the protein CASSLDYKASYEQYF.

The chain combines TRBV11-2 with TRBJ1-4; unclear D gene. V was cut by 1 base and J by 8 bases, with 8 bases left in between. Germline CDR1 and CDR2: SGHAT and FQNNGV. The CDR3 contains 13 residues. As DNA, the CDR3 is TGTGCCAGCAGCTTAGGGGTACAGGAAAAACTGTTTTTT. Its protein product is CASSLGVQEKLFF.

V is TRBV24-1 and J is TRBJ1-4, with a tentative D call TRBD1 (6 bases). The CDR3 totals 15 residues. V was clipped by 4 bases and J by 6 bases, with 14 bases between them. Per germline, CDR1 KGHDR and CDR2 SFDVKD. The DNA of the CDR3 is TGTGCCACCAGTGACCCAACTCGGACAGATGAAAAACTGTTTTTT. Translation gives CATSDPTRTDEKLFF.

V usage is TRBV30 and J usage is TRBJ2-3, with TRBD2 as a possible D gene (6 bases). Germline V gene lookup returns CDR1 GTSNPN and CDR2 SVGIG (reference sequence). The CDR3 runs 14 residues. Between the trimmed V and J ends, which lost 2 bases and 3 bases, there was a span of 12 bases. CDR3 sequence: CAWSISGSTDTQYF. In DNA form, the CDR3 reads TGTGCCTGGAGTATTAGCGGCTCAACAGATACGCAGTATTTT.

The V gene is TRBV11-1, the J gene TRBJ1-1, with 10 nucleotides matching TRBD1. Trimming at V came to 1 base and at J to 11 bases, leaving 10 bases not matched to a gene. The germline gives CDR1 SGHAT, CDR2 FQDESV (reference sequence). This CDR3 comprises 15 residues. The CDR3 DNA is TGTGCCAGCAGCTTAGATAAGATCGGGACAGGGGCCGCTTTCTTT. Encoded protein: CASSLDKIGTGAAFF. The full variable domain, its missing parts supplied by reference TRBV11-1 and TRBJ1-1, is EAEVAQSPRYKITEKSQAVAFWCDPISGHATLYWYRQILGQGPELLVQFQDESVVDDSQLPKDRFSAERLKGVDSTLKIQPAELGDSAMYLCASSLDKIGTGAAFFGQGTRLTVV.

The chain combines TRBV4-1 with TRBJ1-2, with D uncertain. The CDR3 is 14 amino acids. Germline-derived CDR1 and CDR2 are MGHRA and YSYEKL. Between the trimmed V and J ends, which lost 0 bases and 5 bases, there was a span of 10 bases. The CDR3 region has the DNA TGCGCCAGCAGCCAAGATGTGGGAGCGTATGGCTACACCTTC. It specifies CASSQDVGAYGYTF.

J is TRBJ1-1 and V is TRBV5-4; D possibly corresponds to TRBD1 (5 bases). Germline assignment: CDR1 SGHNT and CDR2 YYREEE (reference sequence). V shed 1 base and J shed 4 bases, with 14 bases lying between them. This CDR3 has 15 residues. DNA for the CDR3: TGTGCCAGCAGCTTGTCTCTGGGACTGGGCACTGAAGCTTTCTTT. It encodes CASSLSLGLGTEAFF.

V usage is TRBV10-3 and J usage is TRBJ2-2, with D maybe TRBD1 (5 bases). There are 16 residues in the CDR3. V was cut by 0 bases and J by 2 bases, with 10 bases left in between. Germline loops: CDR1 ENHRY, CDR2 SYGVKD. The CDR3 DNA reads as TGTGCCATCAGTGAGTCGCCAGGGCCAAACACCGGGGAGCTGTTTTTT. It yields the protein CAISESPGPNTGELFF.

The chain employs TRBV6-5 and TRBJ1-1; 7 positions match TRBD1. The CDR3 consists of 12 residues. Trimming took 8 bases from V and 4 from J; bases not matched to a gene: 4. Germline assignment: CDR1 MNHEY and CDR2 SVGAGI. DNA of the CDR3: TGTGCCAGCCACAGGGGTGCCACTGAAGCTTTCTTT. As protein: CASHRGATEAFF.

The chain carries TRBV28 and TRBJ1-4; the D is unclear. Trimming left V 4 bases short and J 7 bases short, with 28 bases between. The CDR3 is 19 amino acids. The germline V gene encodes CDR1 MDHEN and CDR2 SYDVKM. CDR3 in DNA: TGTGCCAGCAGTTCCGGGGATTGGTTTAAAGTACCGCTGGGTGAAAAACTGTTTTTT. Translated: CASSSGDWFKVPLGEKLFF.

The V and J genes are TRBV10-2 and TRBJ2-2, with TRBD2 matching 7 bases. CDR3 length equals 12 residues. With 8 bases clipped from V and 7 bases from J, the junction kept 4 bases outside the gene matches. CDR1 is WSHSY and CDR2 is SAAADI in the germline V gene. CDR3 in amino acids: CASGTGGGELFF. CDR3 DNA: TGCGCCAGCGGGACGGGGGGCGGGGAGCTGTTTTTT.

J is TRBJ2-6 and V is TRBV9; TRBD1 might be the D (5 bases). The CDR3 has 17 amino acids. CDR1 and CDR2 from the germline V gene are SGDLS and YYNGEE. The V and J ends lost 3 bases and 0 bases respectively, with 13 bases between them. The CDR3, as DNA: TGTGCCAGCAGCGAACCGACAGCGTTCTCTGGGGCCAACGTCCTGACTTTC. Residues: CASSEPTAFSGANVLTF.

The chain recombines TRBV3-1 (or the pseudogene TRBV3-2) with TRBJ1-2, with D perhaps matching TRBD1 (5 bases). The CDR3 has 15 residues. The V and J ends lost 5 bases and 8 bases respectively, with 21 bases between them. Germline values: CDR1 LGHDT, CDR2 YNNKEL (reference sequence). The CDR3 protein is CASSGPAWGAEGYTF. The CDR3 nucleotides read TGTGCCAGCAGCGGACCCGCCTGGGGCGCCGAGGGCTACACCTTC.

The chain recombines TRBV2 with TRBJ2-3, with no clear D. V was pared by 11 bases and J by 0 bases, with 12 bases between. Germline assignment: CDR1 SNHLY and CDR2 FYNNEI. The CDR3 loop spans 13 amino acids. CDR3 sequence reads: CAVAPRSTDTQYF. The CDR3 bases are TGTGCCGTAGCCCCGAGAAGCACAGATACGCAGTATTTT. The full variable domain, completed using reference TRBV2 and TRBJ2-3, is EPEVTQTPSHQVTQMGQEVILRCVPISNHLYFYWYRQILGQKVEFLVSFYNNEISEKSEIFDDQFSVERPDGSNFTLKIRSTKLEDSAMYFCAVAPRSTDTQYFGPGTRLTVL.

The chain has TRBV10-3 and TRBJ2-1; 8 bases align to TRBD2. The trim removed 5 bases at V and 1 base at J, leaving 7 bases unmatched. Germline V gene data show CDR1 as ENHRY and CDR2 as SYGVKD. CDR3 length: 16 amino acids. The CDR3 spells CAISQNGRASYNEQFF. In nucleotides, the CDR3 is TGTGCCATCAGTCAAAACGGGAGGGCGTCCTACAATGAGCAGTTCTTC.

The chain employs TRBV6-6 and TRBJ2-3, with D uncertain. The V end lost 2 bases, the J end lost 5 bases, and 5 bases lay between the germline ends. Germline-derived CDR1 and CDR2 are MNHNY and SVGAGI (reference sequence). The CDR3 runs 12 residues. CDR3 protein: CASSYLGDTQYF. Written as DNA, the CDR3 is TGTGCCAGCAGTTACCTAGGAGATACGCAGTATTTT.

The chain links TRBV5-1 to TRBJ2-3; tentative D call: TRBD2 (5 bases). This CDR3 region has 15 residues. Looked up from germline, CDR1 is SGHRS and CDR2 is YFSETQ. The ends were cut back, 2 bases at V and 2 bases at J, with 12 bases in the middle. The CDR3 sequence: CASSFLDSTTDTQYF. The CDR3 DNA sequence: TGCGCCAGCAGCTTTTTGGACTCCACCACAGATACGCAGTATTTT.

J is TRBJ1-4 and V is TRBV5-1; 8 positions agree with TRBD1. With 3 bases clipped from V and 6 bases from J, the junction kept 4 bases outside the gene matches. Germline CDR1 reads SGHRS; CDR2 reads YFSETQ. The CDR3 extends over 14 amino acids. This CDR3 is CASSSGQVDEKLFF. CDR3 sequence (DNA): TGCGCCAGCAGCTCGGGACAGGTCGATGAAAAACTGTTTTTT.